One sample yielded the 15 T cell receptor beta chains listed below, sequenced in a study of cytomegalovirus exposure and HLA in healthy donors (dated by TCRdb to 2015 to 2018). Receptor libraries were prepared by the immunoSEQ multiplex PCR assay. For the multiplex PCR, a mixture combining 60 forward primers for TCR Vbeta segments and 13 reverse primers for TCR Jbeta segments was used. TCRdb retrieved this table from immuneACCESS and kept in-frame rearrangements only. Not all clones are present; in checked studies, unresolved V genes account for under half, and no reason is known for the remainder. Across this sample there are more than 95,000 clones, with roughly 72% seen only once. 11% of the sample lies in the top ten. Input material: PBMCs. These receptors all stem from a woman in her fifties or sixties in good health and CMV-seropositive.

This clone was recorded a few times. The genes are TRBV13 and TRBJ2-3; 14 nucleotides line up with TRBD2. Germline CDR1 reads PRHDT; CDR2 reads FYEKMQ (reference sequence). With 3 bases clipped from V and 4 bases from J, the junction kept 9 bases outside the gene matches. This CDR3 has 18 amino acids. The CDR3 nucleotides are TGTGCCAGCAGCTTCCACGGACTAGCGGGGGGAGGGCCAGATACGCAGTATTTT. Translating it yields CASSFHGLAGGGPDTQYF.

This clone was counted once. V usage is TRBV6-5 and J usage is TRBJ2-3, with 8 bases that match TRBD2. The germline V gene encodes CDR1 MNHEY and CDR2 SVGAGI. With V trimmed by 2 bases and J by 4 bases, 5 bases remained unmatched. There are 15 residues in the CDR3. The CDR3 nucleotides read TGTGCCAGCAGTTACGGTAGCGGGGAAGCAGATACGCAGTATTTT. Translating it yields CASSYGSGEADTQYF.

The chain carries TRBV10-2 and TRBJ1-1; D is unclear. The CDR3 has 13 residues. V gave up 7 bases and J gave up 5 bases, with 14 bases separating them. CDR1 is WSHSY and CDR2 is SAAADI in the germline V gene. CDR3 bases: TGCGCCAGCAAGGGAGGGTGGGGAACTGAAGCTTTCTTT. Protein sequence: CASKGGWGTEAFF.

The gene calls are TRBV11-3 and TRBJ2-7; 8 bases align to TRBD1. Germline V lookup: CDR1 SGHNT, CDR2 YENEEA. The CDR3 runs to 12 residues. The trim removed 5 bases at V and 6 bases at J, leaving 3 bases unmatched. The CDR3: CASSGTGSEQYF. The CDR3 DNA reads as TGTGCCAGCAGCGGGACAGGTAGCGAGCAGTACTTC.

This clone came up a few times. DNA of the CDR3: TGTGCCAGCCGGGAGGGGGCATCGGGTGAAAAACTGTTTTTT. As protein: CASREGASGEKLFF. This chain uses TRBV2 with TRBJ1-4; 7 bases are shared with TRBD1. V dropped 8 bases and J dropped 7; count of bases not matched to a gene: 10. This CDR3 is built from 14 residues. Germline V gene lookup returns CDR1 SNHLY and CDR2 FYNNEI. The variable domain in full, completed from reference TRBV2 and TRBJ1-4, reads EPEVTQTPSHQVTQMGQEVILRCVPISNHLYFYWYRQILGQKVEFLVSFYNNEISEKSEIFDDQFSVERPDGSNFTLKIRSTKLEDSAMYFCASREGASGEKLFFGSGTQLSVL.

This clone was recorded once. The chain is built from TRBV6-5 and TRBJ1-2, with 8 bases lining up with TRBD1. This CDR3 is built from 13 residues. In germline, CDR1 is MNHEY, CDR2 SVGAGI. After removal of 4 bases from V and 4 bases from J, the junction contained 2 bases not matched to a gene. The CDR3 here is CASSLGQAYGYTF. The CDR3, as DNA: TGTGCCAGCAGTTTGGGACAGGCCTATGGCTACACCTTC.

This chain connects TRBV6-1 to TRBJ1-2; maybe TRBD1 (5 bases). Looked up from germline, CDR1 is MNHNS and CDR2 is SASEGT. The CDR3 contains 13 residues. V was clipped by 6 bases and J by 6 bases, with 14 bases between them. The CDR3 bases are TGTGCCAGCAGCAGGGAGGCGGTTAATGGCTACACCTTC. It codes for CASSREAVNGYTF.

This chain links TRBV5-6 with TRBJ1-5; 7 bases map to TRBD1. Germline CDR1 and CDR2: SGHDT and YYEEEE. The V segment lost 4 bases and the J segment 0 bases; nucleotides outside the gene matches: 16. The length of the CDR3 is 19 residues. CDR3: CASSSQIPGQRNSNQPQHF. DNA for the CDR3: TGTGCCAGCAGCAGCCAAATACCGGGACAGCGTAATAGCAATCAGCCCCAGCATTTT.

This sequence joins TRBV1 and TRBJ2-2; TRBD2 reflects the table's D call only, with no check against the DNA. TRBV1 is listed as a pseudogene. The CDR3 covers 14 residues. In nucleotides, the CDR3 is TGCACCAGCAGCCAAGAGGGCGGGGCCGGGGAGCTGTTTTTT. It encodes CTSSQEGGAGELFF.

This sequence joins TRBV6-1 and TRBJ1-5; maybe TRBD1 (6 bases). CDR3 length: 15 amino acids. Germline V gene sequence: CDR1 MNHNS, CDR2 SASEGT. Deletions cut 5 bases from V and 5 bases from J, with 16 bases between. CDR3 sequence (DNA): TGTGCCAGCAGTTCGTCAGGGGCTGGCGATCAGCCCCAGCATTTT. Its translation: CASSSSGAGDQPQHF.

This clone occurred a few times. The V call is TRBV19, the J call TRBJ2-6, with TRBD1 identical over 10 bases. V was clipped by 8 bases and J by 8 bases; unmatched bases: 6. CDR3 length: 14 residues. Germline V gene lookup returns CDR1 LNHDA and CDR2 SQIVND (reference sequence). The CDR3 is CASCGTGVTNVLTF. The CDR3 DNA sequence: TGTGCCAGTTGTGGGACAGGGGTAACCAACGTCCTGACTTTC.

A single count supports this clone. The rearrangement uses TRBV5-1 and TRBJ1-4; the D gene is possibly TRBD1 (6 bases). CDR1 is SGHRS, CDR2 YFSETQ, per germline. CDR3 length equals 14 residues. V was clipped by 2 bases and J by 7 bases, with 12 bases between them. The chain's CDR3 is CASSFSRGGEKLFF. CDR3 nucleotide sequence: TGCGCCAGCAGCTTCAGCAGGGGTGGTGAAAAACTGTTTTTT.

V and J are TRBV18 and TRBJ2-7; D is perhaps TRBD1 (5 bases). This CDR3 has 15 residues. V lost 0 bases to trimming and J lost 3 bases, with 12 bases between them. CDR1 KGHSH and CDR2 LQKENI come from the germline V gene. Here the CDR3 DNA reads TGTGCCAGCTCACCACCGACAGAAAATCACTACGAGCAGTACTTC. Its protein product is CASSPPTENHYEQYF.

V is TRBV19 and J is TRBJ2-7, with D unresolved. This CDR3 is built from 13 residues. The germline CDR1 and CDR2 sequences are LNHDA and SQIVND (reference sequence). Between the trimmed V and J ends, which lost 1 base and 1 base, there was a span of 5 bases. The CDR3 loop is CASSIGPSYEQYF. The CDR3 nucleotides are TGTGCCAGTAGTATAGGGCCGTCCTACGAGCAGTACTTC.

The chain is built from TRBV11-1 and TRBJ2-2; 9 bases map to TRBD1. With V trimmed by 4 bases and J by 7 bases, 4 bases remained unmatched. This CDR3 has 14 amino acids. Germline assignment: CDR1 SGHAT and CDR2 FQDESV (reference sequence). CDR3 amino acids: CASSSQGAVGELFF. For the CDR3, the DNA is TGTGCCAGCAGCTCACAGGGGGCGGTCGGGGAGCTGTTTTTT.